The entry below gives a single TCR beta chain sequence along with its context. This sample is part of a study of blood T cell repertoires in COVID-19. At the level of the study: There were acute and convalescent COVID-19 samples, and they came from the United States, Italy and Spain. From T cells, B-cell-depleted T cells, or PBMCs came the material, which was cDNA or gDNA.

The germline CDR1 and CDR2 sequences are SGHRS and YFSETQ. CDR3 length: 15 residues. Trimming took 2 bases from V and 7 from J; bases not matched to a gene: 6. Original handling: Quantification of nucleated cells was approximated via reference gene primer amplification. The method was immunoSEQ multiplex PCR; TCRdb's version includes in-frame clones alone and lacks a portion of them. Clonal size and the V and J genes are those of that table, whereas D and trimming came from the DNA. Among some 130,000 clones listed, approximately 88% were seen once. Sequencing was done on a sample of peripheral blood. The sequence came from a woman between 25 and 40 years old who had recovered from COVID-19. The chain employs TRBV5-1 and TRBJ1-6; 7 bases agree with TRBD1. CDR3 region: CASSFLGTVNSPLHF. As DNA, the CDR3 is TGCGCCAGCAGCTTCCTAGGGACAGTCAATTCACCCCTCCACTTT.